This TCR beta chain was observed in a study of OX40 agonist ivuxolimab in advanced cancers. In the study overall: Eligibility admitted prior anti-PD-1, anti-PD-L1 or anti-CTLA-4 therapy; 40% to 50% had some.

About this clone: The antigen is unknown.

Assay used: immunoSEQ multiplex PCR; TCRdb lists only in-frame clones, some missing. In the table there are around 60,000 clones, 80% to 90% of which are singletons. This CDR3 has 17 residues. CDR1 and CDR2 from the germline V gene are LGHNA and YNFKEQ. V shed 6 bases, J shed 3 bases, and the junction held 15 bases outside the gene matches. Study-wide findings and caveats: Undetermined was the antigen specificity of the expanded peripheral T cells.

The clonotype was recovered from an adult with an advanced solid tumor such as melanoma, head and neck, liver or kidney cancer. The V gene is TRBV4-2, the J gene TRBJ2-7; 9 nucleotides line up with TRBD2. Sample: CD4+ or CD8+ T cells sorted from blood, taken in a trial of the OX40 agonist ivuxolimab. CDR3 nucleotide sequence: TGTGCCAGCAGTTCGGAGGCAGCGGGGGGACTTGTCTACGAGCAGTACTTC. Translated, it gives CASSSEAAGGLVYEQYF.